These T cell receptor beta chains were read from a single sample in a study of Graves' ophthalmopathy and Graves' hyperthyroidism. TCRdb fed the multiplex PCR reads into MiXCR, producing one record per CDR3 protein. The sample carries 650,000 to 900,000 distinct CDR3 sequences, roughly 40% recorded once. Sequencing was carried out using peripheral blood. The receptor set was obtained from an adult man with Graves' ophthalmopathy. CDR3s include the opening cysteine and the closing phenylalanine or tryptophan. Each record gives: J gene, clone size, CDR3 length, V gene, D gene, CDR3 protein, CDR3 DNA. A D gene is named only where the DNA matches it firmly. A clone size is listed for some rows: how often the clone was seen (once, few, many), or a class if it is expanded.

J: TRBJ2-5; size: many; length: 14; V: TRBV7-8; D: NA; CDR3: CASSDQYYLETQYF; DNA: TGTGCCAGCAGCGACCAATACTACTTGGAGACCCAGTACTTC
J: TRBJ2-6; size: many; length: 16; V: TRBV14; D: NA; CDR3: CASSQMDFSGANVLTF; DNA: TGTGCCAGCAGCCAAATGGATTTCTCTGGGGCCAACGTCCTGACTTTC
J: TRBJ1-6; size: NA; length: 19; V: TRBV20-1; D: TRBD1; CDR3: CSARGGQGVFYTYNSPLHF; DNA: TGCAGTGCTAGAGGGGGACAGGGGGTATTTTATACCTATAATTCACCCCTCCACTTT
J: TRBJ2-5; size: many; length: 13; V: TRBV24-1; D: NA; CDR3: CATSDLSTSPQYF; DNA: TGTGCCACCAGTGATTTATCAACCTCGCCCCAGTACTTC
J: TRBJ2-7; size: NA; length: 12; V: TRBV25-1; D: NA; CDR3: CASRDVSYEQYF; DNA: TGTGCCAGCAGAGATGTATCCTACGAGCAGTACTTC
J: TRBJ2-7; size: NA; length: 15; V: TRBV7-9; D: TRBD1; CDR3: CASRSVRGQNYEQYF; DNA: TGTGCCAGCAGATCCGTACGGGGACAGAACTACGAGCAGTACTTC
J: TRBJ2-7; size: few; length: 13; V: TRBV5-6; D: NA; CDR3: CASSLSPRYEQYF; DNA: TGTGCCAGCAGCTTATCCCCCCGCTACGAGCAGTACTTC
J: TRBJ1-2; size: NA; length: 15; V: TRBV15; D: TRBD1; CDR3: CASSLRTGAYYGYTF; DNA: TGTGCCAGCAGCCTCCGGACAGGGGCCTACTATGGCTACACCTTC
J: TRBJ1-5; size: NA; length: 16; V: TRBV10-3; D: NA; CDR3: CAISYSGRVSNQPQHF; DNA: TGTGCCATCAGTTACTCAGGGCGAGTAAGCAATCAGCCCCAGCATTTT
J: TRBJ1-2; size: many; length: 17; V: TRBV10-3; D: TRBD1; CDR3: CAISESQQGARIEGYTF; DNA: TGTGCCATCAGTGAGTCCCAGCAGGGGGCAAGAATAGAAGGCTACACCTTC
J: TRBJ2-7; size: NA; length: 14; V: TRBV7-9; D: NA; CDR3: CASSLVHRGGEQYF; DNA: TGTGCCAGCAGCTTAGTACACAGGGGAGGCGAGCAGTACTTC
J: TRBJ2-7; size: many; length: 13; V: TRBV29-1; D: NA; CDR3: CSVVSRRAYEQYF; DNA: TGCAGCGTTGTCTCCCGCAGGGCTTACGAGCAGTACTTC
J: TRBJ1-1; size: NA; length: 13; V: TRBV9; D: TRBD1; CDR3: CASTTTGEGEAFF; DNA: TGTGCCAGCACCACAACAGGGGAAGGTGAAGCTTTCTTT
J: TRBJ1-3; size: once; length: 14; V: TRBV2; D: TRBD1; CDR3: CASSSGGKGNTIYF; DNA: TGTGCCAGCTCCTCAGGGGGAAAGGGAAACACCATATATTTT
J: TRBJ2-7; size: NA; length: 13; V: TRBV16; D: NA; CDR3: CASSQGVFDEQYF; DNA: TGTGCCAGCAGCCAAGGGGTGTTCGACGAGCAGTACTTC
J: TRBJ2-2; size: NA; length: 14; V: TRBV7-9; D: TRBD2; CDR3: CASGGLAGSGELFF; DNA: TGTGCCAGCGGGGGACTAGCGGGTTCCGGGGAGCTGTTTTTT
J: TRBJ1-3; size: NA; length: 13; V: TRBV6-6; D: NA; CDR3: CASSYSKGNTIYF; DNA: TGTGCCAGCAGTTACTCAAAGGGAAACACCATATATTTT